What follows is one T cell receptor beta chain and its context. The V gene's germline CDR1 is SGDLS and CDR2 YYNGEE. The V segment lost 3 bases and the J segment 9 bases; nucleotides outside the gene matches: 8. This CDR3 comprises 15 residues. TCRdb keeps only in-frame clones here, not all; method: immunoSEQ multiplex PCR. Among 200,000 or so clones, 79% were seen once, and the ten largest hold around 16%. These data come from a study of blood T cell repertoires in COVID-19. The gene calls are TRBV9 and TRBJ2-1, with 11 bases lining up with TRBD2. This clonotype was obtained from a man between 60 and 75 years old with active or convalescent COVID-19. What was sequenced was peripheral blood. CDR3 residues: CASSAGGLAGSEQFF. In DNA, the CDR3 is TGTGCCAGCAGCGCGGGCGGACTAGCGGGCTCTGAGCAGTTCTTC.